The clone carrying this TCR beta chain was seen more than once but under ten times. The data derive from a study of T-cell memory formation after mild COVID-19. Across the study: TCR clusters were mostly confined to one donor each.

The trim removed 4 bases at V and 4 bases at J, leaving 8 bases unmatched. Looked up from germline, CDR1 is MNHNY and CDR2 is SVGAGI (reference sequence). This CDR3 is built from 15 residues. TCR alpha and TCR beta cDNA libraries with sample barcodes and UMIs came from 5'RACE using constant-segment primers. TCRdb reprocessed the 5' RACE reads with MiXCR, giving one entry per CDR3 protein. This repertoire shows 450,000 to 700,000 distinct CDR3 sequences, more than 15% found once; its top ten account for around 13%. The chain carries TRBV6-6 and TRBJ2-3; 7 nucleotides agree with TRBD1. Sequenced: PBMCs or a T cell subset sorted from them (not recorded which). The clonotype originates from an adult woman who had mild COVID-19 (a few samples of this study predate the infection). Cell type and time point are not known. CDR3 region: CASSSAGTASDTQYF. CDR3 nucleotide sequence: TGTGCCAGCAGTTCCGCTGGGACAGCTTCAGATACGCAGTATTTT.